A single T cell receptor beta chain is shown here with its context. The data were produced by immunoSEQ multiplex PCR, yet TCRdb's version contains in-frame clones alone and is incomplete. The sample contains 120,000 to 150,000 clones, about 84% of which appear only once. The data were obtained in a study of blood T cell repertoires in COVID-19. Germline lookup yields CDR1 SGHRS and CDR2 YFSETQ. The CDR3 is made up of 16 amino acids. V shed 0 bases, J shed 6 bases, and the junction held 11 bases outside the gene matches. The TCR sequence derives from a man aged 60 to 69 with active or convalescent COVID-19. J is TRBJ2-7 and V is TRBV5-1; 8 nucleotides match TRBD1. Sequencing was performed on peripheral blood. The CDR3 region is CASSLAVGQGALEQYF. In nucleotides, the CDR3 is TGCGCCAGCAGCTTGGCCGTGGGCCAGGGGGCACTCGAGCAGTACTTC.